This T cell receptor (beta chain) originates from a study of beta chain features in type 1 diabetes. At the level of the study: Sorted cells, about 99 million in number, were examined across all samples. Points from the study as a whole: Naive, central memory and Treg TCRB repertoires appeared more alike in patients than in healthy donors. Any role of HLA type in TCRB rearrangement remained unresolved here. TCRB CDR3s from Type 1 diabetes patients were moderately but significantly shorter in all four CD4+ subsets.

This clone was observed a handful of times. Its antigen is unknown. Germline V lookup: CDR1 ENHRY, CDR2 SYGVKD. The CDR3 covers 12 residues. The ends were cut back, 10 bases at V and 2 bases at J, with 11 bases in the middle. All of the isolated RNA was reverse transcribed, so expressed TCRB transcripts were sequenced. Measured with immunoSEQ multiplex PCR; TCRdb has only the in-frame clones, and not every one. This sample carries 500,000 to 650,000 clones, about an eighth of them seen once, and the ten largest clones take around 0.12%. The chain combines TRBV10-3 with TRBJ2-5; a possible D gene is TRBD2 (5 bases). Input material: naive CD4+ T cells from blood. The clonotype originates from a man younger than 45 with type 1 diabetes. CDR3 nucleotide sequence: TGTGCCACAGCAACGGGGCAAGAGACCCAGTACTTC. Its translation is CATATGQETQYF.